The 19 T cell receptor beta chains presented below share a single source sample, sequenced in a study of blood T cell repertoires in COVID-19. This table comes from immunoSEQ multiplex PCR, and its TCRdb copy is limited to in-frame clones, with some not included. The data show about 20,000 clones, approximately 90% seen once. Sequenced: peripheral blood. Every receptor here comes from a human donor in a cohort sampled during active COVID-19.

The V and J genes are TRBV5-4 and TRBJ2-4; maybe TRBD2 (6 bases). This CDR3 region has 14 residues. Trimming cost V 6 bases and J 9 bases, with 19 bases left between them. Germline V gene data show CDR1 as SGHNT and CDR2 as YYREEE (reference sequence). This chain's CDR3 is CASKAWGDPRIQYF. The CDR3 DNA sequence: TGTGCCAGCAAAGCTTGGGGGGACCCCCGCATTCAGTACTTC.

The table lists this clone with a few counts. The rearrangement links TRBV6-6 to TRBJ2-7, with TRBD2 matching 11 bases. CDR1 MNHNY and CDR2 SVGAGI come from the germline V gene (reference sequence). With V trimmed by 5 bases and J by 3 bases, 12 bases remained unmatched. This CDR3 comprises 17 residues. The CDR3 bases are TGTGCCAGCAGTCAACCCGAACTAGCGGGAGAACTCTACGAGCAGTACTTC. Protein: CASSQPELAGELYEQYF.

This chain uses TRBV15 with TRBJ2-7; 12 nucleotides align to TRBD1. In germline, CDR1 is LNHNV, CDR2 YYDKDF (reference sequence). The CDR3 extends over 17 amino acids. V was pared by 0 bases and J by 7 bases, with 10 bases of the junction left unmatched. The CDR3 bases are TGTGCCACCAGCAGAGACGCCCCGGGACAGGGGGCGTCTGAGCAGTACTTC. This gives the protein CATSRDAPGQGASEQYF.

This rearrangement joins TRBV7-3 to TRBJ2-6; 11 nucleotides match TRBD1. Germline trimming cut 0 bases from V and 0 bases from J; bases unmatched to any gene: 1. This CDR3 is 18 amino acids long. Per the germline V gene, CDR1 is SGHTA and CDR2 is FQGTGA. The CDR3 DNA is TGTGCCAGCAGCTTAACGGGACAGGGGGTCTCTGGGGCCAACGTCCTGACTTTC. It specifies CASSLTGQGVSGANVLTF. The complete variable domain, with remaining parts taken from reference TRBV7-3 and TRBJ2-6, reads GAGVSQTPSNKVTEKGKYVELRCDPISGHTALYWYRQSLGQGPEFLIYFQGTGAADDSGLPNDRFFAVRPEGSVSTLKIQRTERGDSAVYLCASSLTGQGVSGANVLTFGAGSRLTVL.

The V and J genes are TRBV5-5 and TRBJ2-1; 12 nucleotides match TRBD2. CDR3 length equals 17 residues. The germline CDR1 and CDR2 sequences are SGHKS and YYEKEE (reference sequence). Trimming cost V 5 bases and J 6 bases; bases outside gene matches: 12. CDR3 bases: TGTGCCAGCAGTTCTCGACTAGCGGGAGCGAGTATCAATGAGCAGTTCTTC. Encoded protein: CASSSRLAGASINEQFF.

The chain combines TRBV28 with TRBJ2-7; 8 bases agree with TRBD1. V shed 2 bases and J 5 bases; nucleotides not matched to a gene: 8. The CDR3 contains 15 residues. Germline CDR1 and CDR2: MDHEN and SYDVKM. CDR3 DNA: TGTGCCAGCAGTTTACTGGTGCAGGGGGCGAACGAGCAGTACTTC. Residues: CASSLLVQGANEQYF.

The chain employs TRBV7-8 and TRBJ2-2; D might be TRBD1 (5 bases). Germline lookup yields CDR1 SGHVS and CDR2 FQNEAQ. Trimming left V 4 bases short and J 4 bases short, with 19 bases between. The CDR3 covers 17 residues. The CDR3 region is CASSSNRGRGGTGELFF. CDR3 nucleotide sequence: TGTGCCAGCAGCTCCAATCGAGGAAGGGGTGGCACCGGGGAGCTGTTTTTT. Complete variable domain (other parts from reference TRBV7-8 and TRBJ2-2): GAGVSQSPRYKVAKRGQDVALRCDPISGHVSLFWYQQALGQGPEFLTYFQNEAQLDKSGLPSDRFFAERPEGSVSTLKIQRTQQEDSAVYLCASSSNRGRGGTGELFFGEGSRLTVL.

V is TRBV2 and J is TRBJ1-4, with D possibly matching TRBD1 (5 bases). This CDR3 has 15 amino acids. V lost 8 bases, J lost 8 bases, and 21 bases lay in between. From germline, CDR1 is SNHLY and CDR2 FYNNEI. As DNA, the CDR3 is TGTGCCAGCGGGGGGATGTTGGGAAAGAAGGAAAAACTGTTTTTT. Translated, it gives CASGGMLGKKEKLFF.

The chain combines TRBV3-1 (or the pseudogene TRBV3-2) with TRBJ1-4; 7 bases are shared with TRBD1. The ends lost 4 bases at V and 5 bases at J; junction bases unmatched: 10. The CDR3 length is 16 residues. The germline V gene has CDR1 LGHDT and CDR2 YNNKEL (reference sequence). The CDR3, as DNA: TGTGCCAGCAGCCGTTTCACAGGGGTTGGGAATGAAAAACTGTTTTTT. Translating gives CASSRFTGVGNEKLFF.

The V gene is TRBV5-1, the J gene TRBJ1-6, with 8 bases that match TRBD1. The V segment lost 4 bases and the J segment 4 bases; nucleotides outside the gene matches: 4. The CDR3 has 15 residues. The germline V gene has CDR1 SGHRS and CDR2 YFSETQ. DNA of the CDR3: TGCGCCAGCAGCCCGGACAGGGTTTATAATTCACCCCTCCACTTT. It translates to CASSPDRVYNSPLHF.

The V gene is TRBV5-6, the J gene TRBJ2-3, with 9 positions matching TRBD1. Germline loops: CDR1 SGHDT, CDR2 YYEEEE. Germline trimming cut 2 bases from V and 6 bases from J; bases unmatched to any gene: 1. CDR3 length: 13 amino acids. The chain's CDR3 is CASSFGQGDTQYF. Written as DNA, the CDR3 is TGTGCCAGCAGCTTTGGACAGGGGGATACGCAGTATTTT.

The sample holds one count of this clone. The rearrangement uses TRBV2 and TRBJ2-3; D possibly corresponds to TRBD2 (5 bases). Between the trimmed V and J ends, which lost 3 bases and 1 base, there was a span of 8 bases. Germline V lookup: CDR1 SNHLY, CDR2 FYNNEI. The CDR3 spans 14 residues. The CDR3 region has the DNA TGTGCCAGCAGTGAGAGCGGACGCACAGATACGCAGTATTTT. As protein: CASSESGRTDTQYF.

This chain joins TRBV7-3 and TRBJ1-6; the D is unclear. The V end lost 2 bases, the J end lost 0 bases, and 5 bases lay between the germline ends. The germline CDR1 and CDR2 sequences are SGHTA and FQGTGA. The CDR3 has 15 residues. CDR3 nucleotides: TGTGCCAGCAGCTTAGAGAGCTCCTATAATTCACCCCTCCACTTT. Protein sequence: CASSLESSYNSPLHF.

The chain joins TRBV7-8 to TRBJ2-7, with TRBD1 matching over 10 bases. CDR1 and CDR2 (germline): SGHVS, FQNEAQ. The CDR3 covers 14 residues. V was pared by 5 bases and J by 5 bases, with 6 bases of the junction left unmatched. CDR3 sequence reads: CASSGWTGGNEQYF. Written as DNA, the CDR3 is TGTGCCAGCAGCGGCTGGACAGGGGGGAACGAGCAGTACTTC.

This chain uses TRBV7-6 with TRBJ1-3; 7 bases are a match to TRBD1. This CDR3 region has 17 residues. The germline CDR1 and CDR2 sequences are SGHVS and FNYEAQ. V was clipped by 1 base and J by 4 bases; unmatched bases: 10. The CDR3, as DNA: TGTGCCAGCAGCTTAGGGGCAGAGGGGGCGCTGGGAAACACCATATATTTT. Translated, it gives CASSLGAEGALGNTIYF.

In its sample, this clone was seen a few times. The rearrangement uses TRBV6-4 and TRBJ2-3; 8 bases fit TRBD2. The CDR3 totals 14 residues. Per the germline V gene, CDR1 is MRHNA and CDR2 is SNTAGT. V shed 3 bases, J shed 1 base, and the junction held 0 bases outside the gene matches. CDR3 loop: CASSETSGTDTQYF. CDR3 in DNA: TGTGCCAGCAGTGAGACTAGCGGCACAGATACGCAGTATTTT.

This clone was seen once. The gene calls are TRBV6-5 and TRBJ2-1; D is possibly TRBD2 (6 bases). The CDR3 has 13 residues. Germline loops: CDR1 MNHEY, CDR2 SVGAGI. V shed 6 bases and J shed 6 bases, with 12 bases lying between them. CDR3 amino acids: CASRGPGGNEQFF. The CDR3 DNA reads as TGTGCCAGCAGAGGACCCGGGGGCAATGAGCAGTTCTTC.

The chain links TRBV30 to TRBJ1-4; no firm D call. This CDR3 is 12 amino acids long. Between the trimmed V and J ends, which lost 6 bases and 7 bases, there was a span of 12 bases. Germline V gene lookup returns CDR1 GTSNPN and CDR2 SVGIG (reference sequence). The CDR3 nucleotides read TGTGCCTGTCGAGGGTTGAGTGAAAAACTGTTTTTT. Protein: CACRGLSEKLFF. Filled out from reference TRBV30 and TRBJ1-4, the complete variable domain reads SQTIHQWPATLVQPVGSPLSLECTVEGTSNPNLYWYRQAAGRGLQLLFYSVGIGQISSEVPQNLSASRPQDRQFILSSKKLLLSDSGFYLCACRGLSEKLFFGSGTQLSVL.

The gene calls are TRBV18 and TRBJ2-7, with 7 bases matching TRBD1. CDR1 KGHSH and CDR2 LQKENI come from the germline V gene. Trimming removed 5 bases from V and 6 bases from J; junction bases left unmatched: 4. This CDR3 is 12 amino acids long. In DNA form, the CDR3 reads TGTGCCAGCTCAACCAACAGGGGCGAGCAGTACTTC. As protein: CASSTNRGEQYF.